This T cell receptor beta chain was recovered during a study of cytomegalovirus exposure and HLA in healthy donors. The CDR3 runs 15 residues. CDR1 is SGHNT, CDR2 YYREEE, per germline (reference sequence). V shed 1 base and J shed 5 bases, with 12 bases lying between them. Regarding this clone: Its antigen is unidentified.

The data were produced by immunoSEQ multiplex PCR, yet TCRdb's version contains in-frame clones alone and is incomplete. The sample lists some 240,000 clones; approximately 86% were seen once. Notes on the study in general: In vitro testing confirmed three CMV-associated chains as specific for CMV antigens.

The source is a woman aged 25 to 39 in good health and CMV-seropositive. This chain joins TRBV5-4 and TRBJ1-4; D unresolved. Material for sequencing was PBMCs. For the CDR3, the DNA is TGTGCCAGCAGCTTGAGGAGTGCTGGGAATGAAAAACTGTTTTTT. Translation gives CASSLRSAGNEKLFF.